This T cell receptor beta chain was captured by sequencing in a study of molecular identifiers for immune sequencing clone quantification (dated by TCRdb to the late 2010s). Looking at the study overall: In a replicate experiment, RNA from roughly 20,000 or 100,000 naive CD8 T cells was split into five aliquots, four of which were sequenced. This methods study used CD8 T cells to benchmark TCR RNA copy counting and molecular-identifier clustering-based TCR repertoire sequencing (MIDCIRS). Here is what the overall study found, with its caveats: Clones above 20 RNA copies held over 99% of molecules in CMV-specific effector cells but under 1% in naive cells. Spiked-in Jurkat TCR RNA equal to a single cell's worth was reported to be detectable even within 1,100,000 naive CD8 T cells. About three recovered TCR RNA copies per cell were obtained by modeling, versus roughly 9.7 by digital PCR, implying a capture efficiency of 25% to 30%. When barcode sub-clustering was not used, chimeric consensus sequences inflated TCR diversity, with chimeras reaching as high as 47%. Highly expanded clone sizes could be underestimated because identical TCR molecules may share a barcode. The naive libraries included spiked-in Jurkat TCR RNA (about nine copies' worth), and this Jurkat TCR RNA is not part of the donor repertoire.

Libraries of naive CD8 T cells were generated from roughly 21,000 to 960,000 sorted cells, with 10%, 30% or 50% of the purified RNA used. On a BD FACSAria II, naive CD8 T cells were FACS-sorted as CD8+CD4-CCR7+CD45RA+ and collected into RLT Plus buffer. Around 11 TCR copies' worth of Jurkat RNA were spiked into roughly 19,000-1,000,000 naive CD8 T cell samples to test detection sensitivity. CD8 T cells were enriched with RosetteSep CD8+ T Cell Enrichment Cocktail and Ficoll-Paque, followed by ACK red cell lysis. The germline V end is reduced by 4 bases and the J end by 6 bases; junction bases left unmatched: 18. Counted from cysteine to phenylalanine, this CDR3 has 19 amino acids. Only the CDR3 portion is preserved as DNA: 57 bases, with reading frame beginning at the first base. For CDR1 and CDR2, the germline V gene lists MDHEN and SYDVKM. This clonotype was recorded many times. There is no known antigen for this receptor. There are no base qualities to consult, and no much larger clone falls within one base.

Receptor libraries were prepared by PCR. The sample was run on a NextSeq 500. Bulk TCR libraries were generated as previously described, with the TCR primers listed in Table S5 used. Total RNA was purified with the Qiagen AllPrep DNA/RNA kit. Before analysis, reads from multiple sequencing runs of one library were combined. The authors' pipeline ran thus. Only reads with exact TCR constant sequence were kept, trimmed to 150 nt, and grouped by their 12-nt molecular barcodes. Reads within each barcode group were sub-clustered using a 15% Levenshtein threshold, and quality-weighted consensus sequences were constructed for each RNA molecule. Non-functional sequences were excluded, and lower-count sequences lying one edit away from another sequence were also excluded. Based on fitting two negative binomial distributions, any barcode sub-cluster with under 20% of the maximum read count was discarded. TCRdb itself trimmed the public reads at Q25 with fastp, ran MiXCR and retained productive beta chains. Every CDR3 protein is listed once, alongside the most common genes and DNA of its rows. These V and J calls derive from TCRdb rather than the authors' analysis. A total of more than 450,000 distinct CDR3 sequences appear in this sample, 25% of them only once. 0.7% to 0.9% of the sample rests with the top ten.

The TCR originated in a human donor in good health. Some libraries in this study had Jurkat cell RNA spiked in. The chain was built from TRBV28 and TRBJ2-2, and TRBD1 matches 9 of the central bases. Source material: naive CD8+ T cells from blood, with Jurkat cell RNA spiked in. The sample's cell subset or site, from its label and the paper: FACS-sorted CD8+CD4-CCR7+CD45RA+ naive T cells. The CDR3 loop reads CASSSSAYYRDREAGELFF. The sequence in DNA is TGTGCCAGCAGTTCATCGGCTTATTACCGGGACAGGGAGGCCGGGGAGCTGTTTTTT.